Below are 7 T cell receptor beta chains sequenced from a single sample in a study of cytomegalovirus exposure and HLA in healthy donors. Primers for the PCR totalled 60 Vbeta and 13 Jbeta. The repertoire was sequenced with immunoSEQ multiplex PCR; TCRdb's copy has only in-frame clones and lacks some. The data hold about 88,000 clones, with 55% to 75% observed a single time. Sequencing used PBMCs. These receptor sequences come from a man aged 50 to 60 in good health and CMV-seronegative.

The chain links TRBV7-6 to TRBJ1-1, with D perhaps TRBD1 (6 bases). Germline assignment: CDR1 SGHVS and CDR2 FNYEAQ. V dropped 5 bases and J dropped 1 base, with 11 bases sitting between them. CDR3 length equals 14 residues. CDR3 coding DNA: TGTGCCAGCAGCCCGAGGACAGCGAACACTGAAGCTTTCTTT. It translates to CASSPRTANTEAFF.

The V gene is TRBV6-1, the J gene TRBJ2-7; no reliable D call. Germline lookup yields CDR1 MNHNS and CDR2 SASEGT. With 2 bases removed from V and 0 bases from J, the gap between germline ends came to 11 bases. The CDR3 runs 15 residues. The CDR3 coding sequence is TGTGCCAGCAGTGAAAGCTACGGTGCCTCCTACGAGCAGTACTTC. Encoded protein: CASSESYGASYEQYF.

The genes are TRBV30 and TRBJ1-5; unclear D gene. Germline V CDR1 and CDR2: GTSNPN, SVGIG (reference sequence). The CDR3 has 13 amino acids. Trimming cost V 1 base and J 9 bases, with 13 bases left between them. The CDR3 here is CAWSALAEGPQHF. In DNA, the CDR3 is TGTGCCTGGAGTGCCTTGGCGGAGGGGCCCCAGCATTTT.

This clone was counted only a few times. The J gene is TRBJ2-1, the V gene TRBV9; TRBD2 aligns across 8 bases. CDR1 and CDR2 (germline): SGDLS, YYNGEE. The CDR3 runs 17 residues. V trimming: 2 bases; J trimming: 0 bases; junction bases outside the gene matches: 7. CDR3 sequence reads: CASSVDTSGSSYNEQFF. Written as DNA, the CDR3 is TGTGCCAGCAGCGTGGATACTAGCGGAAGCTCCTACAATGAGCAGTTCTTC.

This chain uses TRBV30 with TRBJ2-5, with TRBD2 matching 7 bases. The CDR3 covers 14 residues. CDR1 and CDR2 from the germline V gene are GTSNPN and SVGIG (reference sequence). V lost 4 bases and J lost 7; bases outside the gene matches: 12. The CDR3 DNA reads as TGTGCCTGGAACGACGATAGGGGCGGGGGGACCCAGTACTTC. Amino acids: CAWNDDRGGGTQYF.

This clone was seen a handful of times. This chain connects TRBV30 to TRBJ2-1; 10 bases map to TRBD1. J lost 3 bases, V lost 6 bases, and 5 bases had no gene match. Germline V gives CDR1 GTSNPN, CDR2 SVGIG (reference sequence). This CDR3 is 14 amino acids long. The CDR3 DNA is TGTGCCTGTTACCGGGACAGGGGCTACAATGAGCAGTTCTTC. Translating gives CACYRDRGYNEQFF.

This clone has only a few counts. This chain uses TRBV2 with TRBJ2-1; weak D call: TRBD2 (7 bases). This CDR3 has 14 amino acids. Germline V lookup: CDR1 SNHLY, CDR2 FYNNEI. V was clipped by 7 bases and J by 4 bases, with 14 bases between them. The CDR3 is CASTRGAGYNEQFF. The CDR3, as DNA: TGTGCCAGCACACGGGGGGCGGGATACAATGAGCAGTTCTTC.